This T cell receptor (beta chain) was obtained from a study of post-analysis software for immune sequencing data. Study at large: Progressive-relapsing, secondary progressive and relapsing-remitting multiple sclerosis were among the disease courses included. General study results and limits: There were about 5 TRBV segments more frequent in patients than controls, and TRBV5-6, TRBV5-1 and TRBV20-1 were among them. Diversity measured as normalized Chao1 was significantly lower in multiple sclerosis patients than in controls.

This clonotype was observed a few times. Antigen unknown. This CDR3 region has 13 residues. Germline CDR1 reads SGHDN; CDR2 reads FVKESK. The ends were cut back, 0 bases at V and 10 bases at J, with 10 bases in the middle. Unique molecular identifiers were present in the TCR beta cDNA libraries. TCRdb independently ran MiXCR on the PCR reads; one entry per CDR3 protein. Of hundreds of thousands of distinct CDR3 sequences in the sample, roughly 30% were seen once. The sequenced sample was blood. The receptor comes from a girl aged 5-17 years with multiple sclerosis. The chain employs TRBV14 and TRBJ2-1; D is uncertain. The CDR3 nucleotides read TGTGCCAGCAGCCAAGATATGAGTTTCGAGCAGTTCTTC. Its protein product is CASSQDMSFEQFF.